Below, 26 T cell receptor beta chains from the same sample are listed, as sequenced in a study of T cell responses to AZD1222 COVID-19 vaccine. Generated by immunoSEQ multiplex PCR, the TCRdb table keeps only in-frame clones and is missing some. The sample holds 180,000 or so clones, 90% to 95% seen once. The sequencing here drew on peripheral blood, taken on day 0 of AZD1222 vaccination. The source of these receptors is an adult in good health.

V and J are TRBV11-2 and TRBJ1-2, with TRBD1 as a possible D gene (5 bases). The germline gives CDR1 SGHAT, CDR2 FQNNGV. The CDR3 is made up of 15 amino acids. With 5 bases removed from V and 3 bases from J, the gap between germline ends came to 16 bases. Written as DNA, the CDR3 is TGTGCCAGCAGCCCACGAGAATGGGGCCACTATGGCTACACCTTC. Its translation is CASSPREWGHYGYTF.

The genes are TRBV6-4 and TRBJ2-3; D gene uncertain. Trimming shortened V by 4 bases and J by 1 base, and 6 bases separated the two germline ends. Germline-derived CDR1 and CDR2 are MRHNA and SNTAGT. The CDR3 spans 13 residues. The CDR3 region is CASSAQGTDTQYF. In DNA, the CDR3 is TGTGCCAGCAGTGCCCAGGGCACAGATACGCAGTATTTT.

This clone occurred once. The gene calls are TRBV12-3 or TRBV12-4 and TRBJ1-2; D is ambiguous. The V end was cut by 5 bases, the J end by 4 bases, with 8 bases between. The CDR3 runs 12 residues. The CDR3 loop is CASSLRTYGYTF. CDR3 coding DNA: TGTGCCAGCAGTCTGCGGACCTATGGCTACACCTTC.

This chain joins TRBV7-8 and TRBJ2-3; 11 bases fit TRBD2. This CDR3 has 16 residues. V gave up 4 bases and J gave up 5 bases; unmatched junction bases: 8. Germline CDR1 and CDR2: SGHVS and FQNEAQ. Here the CDR3 DNA reads TGTGCCAGCAGCTCGACTAGCGGGAAGTACGGAGATACGCAGTATTTT. Its protein product is CASSSTSGKYGDTQYF.

This sequence joins TRBV18 and TRBJ2-2, with TRBD1 matching over 9 bases. Trimming removed 4 bases from V and 0 bases from J; junction bases left unmatched: 3. The CDR3 sequence is 16 residues long. Germline CDR1 is KGHSH and CDR2 is LQKENI. The CDR3 sequence is CASSLTGGSNTGELFF. As DNA, the CDR3 is TGTGCCAGCTCACTAACAGGGGGCTCGAACACCGGGGAGCTGTTTTTT.

The CDR3 DNA sequence: TGTGCCAGCAGGCATAGGGCGAGGGGCCTCAATGAAAAACTGTTTTTT. Its translation: CASRHRARGLNEKLFF. The chain joins TRBV2 to TRBJ1-4, with D tentatively TRBD1 (5 bases). Germline CDR1 is SNHLY and CDR2 is FYNNEI. V gave up 6 bases and J gave up 5 bases, with 19 bases separating them. This CDR3 has 16 amino acids. Using reference TRBV2 and TRBJ1-4 for the parts outside the CDR3, the full variable domain is EPEVTQTPSHQVTQMGQEVILRCVPISNHLYFYWYRQILGQKVEFLVSFYNNEISEKSEIFDDQFSVERPDGSNFTLKIRSTKLEDSAMYFCASRHRARGLNEKLFFGSGTQLSVL.

The chain employs TRBV5-4 and TRBJ1-1; D is ambiguous. CDR1 is SGHNT and CDR2 is YYREEE in the germline V gene (reference sequence). The CDR3 consists of 14 residues. Trimming stripped 0 bases from V and 2 bases from J, with 8 bases between. This CDR3 reads CASSLGGTNTEAFF. CDR3 in DNA: TGTGCCAGCAGCTTGGGGGGTACTAACACTGAAGCTTTCTTT.

The gene calls are TRBV6-5 and TRBJ1-2; D unresolved. The germline V gene has CDR1 MNHEY and CDR2 SVGAGI. There are 13 residues in the CDR3. Trimming cost V 3 bases and J 7 bases, with 12 bases left between them. As DNA, the CDR3 is TGTGCCAGCAGTTATGGGCAGGCGGGTGGCTACACCTTC. Protein: CASSYGQAGGYTF.

J is TRBJ2-5 and V is TRBV27; 10 bases fit TRBD1. The germline V gene has CDR1 MNHEY and CDR2 SMNVEV (reference sequence). V shed 4 bases, J shed 4 bases, and the junction held 3 bases outside the gene matches. The CDR3 contains 14 residues. CDR3 nucleotide sequence: TGTGCCAGCAGTTCGGACAGGGGGGGAGAGACCCAGTACTTC. Translation gives CASSSDRGGETQYF.

This chain joins TRBV4-1 and TRBJ1-4, with unresolved D. V was cut by 6 bases and J by 8 bases, with 10 bases left in between. The CDR3 covers 12 residues. Germline V gene sequence: CDR1 MGHRA, CDR2 YSYEKL. CDR3 region: CASSLSREKLFF. The CDR3 DNA sequence: TGCGCCAGCAGTCTCTCGAGGGAAAAACTGTTTTTT.

The chain couples TRBV18 to TRBJ1-3; D remains ambiguous. CDR1 and CDR2 (germline): KGHSH, LQKENI. The V and J ends lost 5 bases and 0 bases respectively, with 20 bases between them. The CDR3 runs 18 residues. The DNA for the CDR3 is TGTGCCAGCTCATTGTTTGGTGGTAGGGCTAACTCTGGAAACACCATATATTTT. Protein: CASSLFGGRANSGNTIYF.

CDR3 residues: CASSFGRGGSSYEQYF. The CDR3 DNA sequence: TGTGCCAGCAGTTTCGGTAGGGGAGGAAGCTCCTACGAGCAGTACTTC. The chain joins TRBV27 to TRBJ2-7; possible D gene TRBD2, 6 bases. Trimming stripped 3 bases from V and 0 bases from J, with 15 bases between. The CDR3 extends over 16 amino acids. Germline lookup yields CDR1 MNHEY and CDR2 SMNVEV (reference sequence).

The chain joins TRBV6-4 to TRBJ1-2; D remains ambiguous. CDR1 is MRHNA, CDR2 SNTAGT, per germline. CDR3 length: 13 amino acids. V gave up 5 bases and J gave up 7 bases, with 14 bases separating them. In DNA form, the CDR3 reads TGTGCCAGCAGTCTTGAAGGTGTAGGTGGCTACACCTTC. Its translation: CASSLEGVGGYTF.

The J gene is TRBJ1-2, the V gene TRBV4-1; D not resolved. This CDR3 is built from 14 residues. Germline V lookup: CDR1 MGHRA, CDR2 YSYEKL. Trimming removed 0 bases from V and 6 bases from J, with 11 bases in between. The CDR3 sequence is CASSQERAGHGYTF. CDR3 bases: TGCGCCAGCAGCCAAGAAAGGGCAGGCCATGGCTACACCTTC.

J is TRBJ2-5 and V is TRBV6-5; possible D gene TRBD2, 6 bases. From germline, CDR1 is MNHEY and CDR2 SVGAGI. The CDR3 covers 14 residues. Trimming removed 10 bases from V and 1 base from J, with 16 bases in between. DNA for the CDR3: TGTGCCACCAGCGAGGGACTCATCCAAGAGACCCAGTACTTC. This translates into CATSEGLIQETQYF.

The rearrangement links TRBV5-1 to TRBJ2-7; perhaps TRBD2 as D (6 bases). CDR1 SGHRS and CDR2 YFSETQ come from the germline V gene. The ends were cut back, 4 bases at V and 0 bases at J, with 14 bases in the middle. The CDR3 spans 15 residues. The CDR3 loop reads CASSPRDSSSYEQYF. CDR3 nucleotide sequence: TGCGCCAGCAGCCCCCGGGACTCAAGCTCCTACGAGCAGTACTTC.

The chain couples TRBV3-1 (or the pseudogene TRBV3-2) to TRBJ2-7; 8 bases align to TRBD2. V shed 4 bases, J shed 1 base, and the junction held 3 bases outside the gene matches. The CDR3 is made up of 14 amino acids. The V gene's germline CDR1 is LGHDT and CDR2 YNNKEL (reference sequence). The CDR3 sequence is CASSPGLGSYEQYF. The CDR3 bases are TGTGCCAGCAGCCCGGGACTAGGGTCCTACGAGCAGTACTTC.

J is TRBJ2-2 and V is TRBV6-5; 11 positions agree with TRBD2. The CDR3 covers 14 residues. CDR1 is MNHEY, CDR2 SVGAGI, per germline. V dropped 10 bases and J dropped 7; count of bases not matched to a gene: 8. The chain's CDR3 is CATLLAGVGGELFF. CDR3 in DNA: TGTGCCACCTTACTAGCGGGAGTCGGCGGGGAGCTGTTTTTT.

This chain links TRBV3-1 (or the pseudogene TRBV3-2) with TRBJ2-5; TRBD2 aligns across 13 bases. Trimming removed 4 bases from V and 4 bases from J; junction bases left unmatched: 0. Germline V lookup: CDR1 LGHDT, CDR2 YNNKEL (reference sequence). CDR3 length: 14 residues. The CDR3 DNA reads as TGTGCCAGCAGCCGACTAGCGGGGGGAGAGACCCAGTACTTC. Encoded protein: CASSRLAGGETQYF.

This clone was recorded only once. V is TRBV6-5 and J is TRBJ1-1, with unresolved D. The CDR3 spans 14 residues. Trimming took 8 bases from V and 5 from J, leaving 18 bases between them. The germline CDR1 and CDR2 sequences are MNHEY and SVGAGI. The CDR3 protein is CASRSRAGWTEAFF. The CDR3 nucleotides read TGTGCCAGCCGTAGCCGGGCGGGATGGACTGAAGCTTTCTTT.

The chain couples TRBV19 to TRBJ1-1; D perhaps matches TRBD1 (6 bases). The germline V gene encodes CDR1 LNHDA and CDR2 SQIVND (reference sequence). The CDR3 sequence is 14 residues long. V was pared by 3 bases and J by 5 bases, with 13 bases between. CDR3 in DNA: TGTGCCAGTAGTATGCAGGGGTTGCGAACTGAAGCTTTCTTT. Amino acids: CASSMQGLRTEAFF.

The rearrangement uses TRBV30 and TRBJ1-5; tentative D call: TRBD1 (6 bases). The ends were cut back, 4 bases at V and 5 bases at J, with 15 bases in the middle. The CDR3 contains 14 residues. Germline V CDR1 and CDR2: GTSNPN, SVGIG (reference sequence). The CDR3 sequence is CAWNSGVADQPQHF. DNA for the CDR3: TGTGCCTGGAACTCAGGGGTGGCTGATCAGCCCCAGCATTTT.

The chain joins TRBV6-5 to TRBJ2-7; unclear D gene. The CDR3 length is 15 residues. The V and J ends lost 7 bases and 2 bases respectively, with 18 bases between them. Germline V gene sequence: CDR1 MNHEY, CDR2 SVGAGI. CDR3 loop: CASTKPGASPYEQYF. CDR3 DNA sequence: TGTGCCAGCACGAAACCAGGAGCCAGCCCCTACGAGCAGTACTTC.

The chain uses TRBV7-9 and TRBJ1-6; D is undetermined. CDR1 is SEHNR, CDR2 FQNEAQ, per germline (reference sequence). V was clipped by 1 base and J by 0 bases, with 13 bases between them. This CDR3 has 18 residues. The CDR3, as DNA: TGTGCCAGCAGCTTAGTTGGTGACCGAGGCTCCTATAATTCACCCCTCCACTTT. Its translation: CASSLVGDRGSYNSPLHF.

This clone was observed a handful of times. The rearrangement joins TRBV18 to TRBJ1-1; no definite D call. The CDR3 loop spans 15 amino acids. From germline, CDR1 is KGHSH and CDR2 LQKENI. V was cut by 3 bases and J by 1 base, with 12 bases left in between. The CDR3 bases are TGTGCCAGCTCACCTTACGTAGAAGGGAACACTGAAGCTTTCTTT. Protein sequence: CASSPYVEGNTEAFF.

The chain joins TRBV5-6 to TRBJ1-2, with D tentatively TRBD1 (5 bases). Germline CDR1 SGHDT, CDR2 YYEEEE. This CDR3 contains 15 residues. Trimming took off 4 bases at V and 4 bases at J, with 17 bases between the two ends. The CDR3 coding sequence is TGTGCCAGCAGCGAGGAGCAGGACACCGCCTATGGCTACACCTTC. It specifies CASSEEQDTAYGYTF.